The present TCR beta chain was sequenced within a study of blood T cell repertoires in COVID-19. At the level of the study: Sites across the United States, Italy and Spain contributed samples from acute and convalescent COVID-19. The cDNA or gDNA used as material had been derived from T cells, B-cell-depleted T cells, or PBMCs.

The CDR3 is 12 residues long. Germline V gene lookup returns CDR1 SGHTS and CDR2 YDEGEE. V was clipped by 4 bases and J by 4 bases, with 8 bases between them. This clone came up once. Participant ages covered about 18 to 95 years across about two dozen US areas. Clones were sequenced by immunoSEQ multiplex PCR, and TCRdb holds only the in-frame ones, with some missing. The repertoire holds about 210,000 clones, with roughly 83% as singletons. The sequencing input was PBMCs or T cells enriched from blood (not recorded which). The receptor comes from a man aged 40-55 years with acute COVID-19. The chain has TRBV5-8 and TRBJ1-2, with a weak D call TRBD1 (5 bases). CDR3 coding DNA: TGTGCCAGCAGCGACAGAACCTATGGCTACACCTTC. Translated, it gives CASSDRTYGYTF.